This T cell receptor beta chain was sequenced for a study of blood T cell repertoires in COVID-19. This clone appeared a few times. Produced via immunoSEQ multiplex PCR; TCRdb's table is partial and in-frame only. The table has some 200,000 clones, about 90% seen once. The origin of this receptor is a man aged 35-49 years with active or convalescent COVID-19. Sequencing used peripheral blood.

The CDR3 region has the DNA TGTGCCAGCAGTGAGGGCAACGTCCTGACTTTC. Translation gives CASSEGNVLTF. The rearrangement joins TRBV12-3 or TRBV12-4 to TRBJ2-6, with D possibly TRBD2 on 5 matching bases. This CDR3 spans 11 amino acids. V was clipped by 5 bases and J by 9 bases, with 5 bases between them.